The rows below give T cell receptor beta chains drawn from one sample of a study of CD8 T cells in Susac syndrome. TCRdb passed the immunoSEQ multiplex PCR reads through MiXCR, listing each CDR3 protein once. Among 90,000 to 150,000 distinct CDR3 sequences listed, about 93% were seen once. The sample was CD4+ T cells from PBMCs. These receptors all come from a human donor in good health. Each CDR3 is given with its conserved first and last residue. The D gene is left open where the match is weak. Clone size is not always given. Where it is, it says once, few, many or a class for expanded clones.

TRBV11-2	-	TRBJ1-1	-	CASSHRRVGTEAFF	TGTGCCAGCAGCCACAGGAGGGTGGGCACTGAAGCTTTCTTT
TRBV24-1	-	TRBJ2-3	TRBD1	CATSDSVRGPDTQYF	TGTGCCACCAGTGACTCCGTCAGGGGGCCCGATACGCAGTATTTT
TRBV2	-	TRBJ1-5	-	CASKGTNSNQPQHF	TGTGCCAGCAAAGGCACAAATAGCAATCAGCCCCAGCATTTT
TRBV12-3/TRBV12-4	-	TRBJ1-1	-	CASSTVEGYVAFF	TGTGCCAGCAGTACCGTGGAGGGGTATGTAGCTTTCTTT
TRBV5-6	once	TRBJ2-3	-	CASSLTTDTQYF	TGTGCCAGCAGCCTGACCACAGATACGCAGTATTTT
TRBV6-1	-	TRBJ2-7	TRBD1	CASSHDRGGYEQYF	TGTGCCAGCAGTCACGACAGGGGCGGGTACGAGCAGTACTTC
TRBV29-1	-	TRBJ1-1	-	CSVGSGVGIRRAFF	TGCAGCGTCGGATCCGGGGTAGGCATAAGGCGAGCTTTCTTT
TRBV7-9	once	TRBJ2-7	TRBD2	CASQPSGAHEQYF	TGTGCCAGCCAACCTAGCGGGGCCCACGAGCAGTACTTC
TRBV25-1	-	TRBJ1-2	-	CASSTGNYGYTF	TGTGCCAGCAGTACAGGGAACTATGGCTACACCTTC
TRBV9	-	TRBJ1-1	-	CASSVELNTEAFF	TGTGCCAGCAGCGTCGAGCTGAACACTGAAGCTTTCTTT